This T cell receptor (beta chain) originates from a study of CD8+CD57+ T cells in acquired aplastic anemia. Overall study: The average read count for CD4+ cells in healthy donors was around 10 million. Study conclusions and caveats: Patients had approximately 29 CD8+ CDR3 sequences in common with controls (the shared set).

Profiling that covered TCR beta VDJ and CDR3 relied on genomic DNA as its template. TCRdb used MiXCR to reprocess the reads, holding one entry per CDR3 protein. Of over 150,000 distinct CDR3 sequences in the sample, approximately 40% were seen once. The ends lost 3 bases at V and 0 bases at J; junction bases unmatched: 6. The CDR3 loop spans 19 amino acids. Germline V gene lookup returns CDR1 SGHRS and CDR2 YFSETQ. With regard to this clonotype: Its target is unknown.

The J gene is TRBJ2-1, the V gene TRBV5-1; 16 bases agree with TRBD2. Input material: sorted CD4+, CD8+, or CD8+CD57+ T cells (not recorded which) from PBMCs. The TCR was taken from a human donor in good health. CDR3 amino acids: CASSYPGLAGGSSYNEQFF. In DNA form, the CDR3 reads TGCGCCAGCAGCTACCCGGGACTAGCGGGAGGGAGCTCCTACAATGAGCAGTTCTTC.